The 16 T cell receptor beta chains presented below share a single source sample, sequenced in a study of blood T cell repertoires in COVID-19. The method was immunoSEQ multiplex PCR; TCRdb's version includes in-frame clones alone and lacks a portion of them. The sample holds about 170,000 clones, under 80% seen once. The sequencing input was peripheral blood. These receptors were obtained from a woman of 80 years or more with acute or convalescent COVID-19.

V is TRBV11-1 and J is TRBJ1-1; the D is unclear. CDR3 length equals 13 residues. CDR1 is SGHAT, CDR2 FQDESV, per germline (reference sequence). The ends were cut back, 1 base at V and 3 bases at J, with 6 bases in the middle. Written as DNA, the CDR3 is TGTGCCAGCAGCTTAGGTGGGCACACTGAAGCTTTCTTT. This gives the protein CASSLGGHTEAFF.

The chain joins TRBV5-1 to TRBJ2-1; 7 nucleotides align to TRBD1. The J segment lost 1 base and the V segment lost 7 bases, leaving 2 bases of the junction unmatched. Germline CDR1 is SGHRS and CDR2 is YFSETQ. The CDR3 consists of 13 residues. In DNA, the CDR3 is TGCGCCAGCTCAGGGGGTTCCTACAATGAGCAGTTCTTC. As protein: CASSGGSYNEQFF.

The chain combines TRBV28 with TRBJ1-5; D is ambiguous. The V end was cut by 2 bases, the J end by 4 bases, with 15 bases between. Germline-derived CDR1 and CDR2 are MDHEN and SYDVKM. The CDR3 is 16 amino acids. This CDR3 reads CASSLGGQNKNQPQHF. CDR3 in DNA: TGTGCCAGCAGTTTAGGCGGGCAGAATAAGAATCAGCCCCAGCATTTT.

The rearrangement joins TRBV6-6 to TRBJ1-3; the match to TRBD1 covers 9 bases. The CDR3 totals 16 residues. The junction had 4 bases not matched to a gene; V was cut back by 4 bases and J by 0 bases. Germline CDR1 reads MNHNY; CDR2 reads SVGAGI (reference sequence). CDR3 region: CASSWGTGSSGNTIYF. As DNA, the CDR3 is TGTGCCAGCAGTTGGGGGACAGGGTCCTCTGGAAACACCATATATTTT.

J is TRBJ1-6 and V is TRBV3-1 (or the pseudogene TRBV3-2); unclear D gene. V shed 4 bases and J shed 4 bases, with 11 bases lying between them. The CDR3 is 15 amino acids. CDR1 is LGHDT and CDR2 is YNNKEL in the germline V gene (reference sequence). The CDR3 DNA reads as TGTGCCAGCAGCCCAACTCAGGCGTATAATTCACCCCTCCACTTT. It is translated as CASSPTQAYNSPLHF.

The chain uses TRBV5-8 and TRBJ2-7; D might be TRBD2 (5 bases). The CDR3 contains 12 residues. Germline V gene data show CDR1 as SGHTS and CDR2 as YDEGEE. Between the trimmed V and J ends, which lost 4 bases and 6 bases, there was a span of 11 bases. CDR3 protein: CASSATNLEQYF. The CDR3 DNA reads as TGTGCCAGCAGCGCGACTAACCTCGAGCAGTACTTC.

The rearrangement joins TRBV28 to TRBJ2-3; D not certain. Trimming cost V 6 bases and J 2 bases, with 9 bases left between them. The CDR3 extends over 13 amino acids. Germline values: CDR1 MDHEN, CDR2 SYDVKM. The CDR3 here is CASRPPVTDTQYF. The CDR3, as DNA: TGTGCCAGCAGGCCTCCGGTCACAGATACGCAGTATTTT.

This clone was seen only a few times. The chain uses TRBV15 and TRBJ2-2, with 12 nucleotides matching TRBD2. Germline CDR1 is LNHNV and CDR2 is YYDKDF (reference sequence). Trimming took 6 bases from V and 6 from J; bases not matched to a gene: 2. The CDR3 has 14 residues. The CDR3 nucleotides are TGTGCCACCAGTGCTAGCGGGAGGGCCGGGGAGCTGTTTTTT. As protein: CATSASGRAGELFF.

The chain combines TRBV27 with TRBJ1-1, with D possibly being TRBD1 (6 bases). The CDR3 has 15 amino acids. Germline V gene sequence: CDR1 MNHEY, CDR2 SMNVEV (reference sequence). V was clipped by 6 bases and J by 1 base, with 15 bases between them. The CDR3 coding sequence is TGTGCCAGCAGACCCCCAGGACAGAGGAACACTGAAGCTTTCTTT. Translating it yields CASRPPGQRNTEAFF.

The chain has TRBV28 and TRBJ2-7; D possibly corresponds to TRBD1 (5 bases). The CDR3 is 12 amino acids. V was trimmed by 10 bases and J by 10 bases, leaving 20 bases between them. Per germline, CDR1 MDHEN and CDR2 SYDVKM. The CDR3 spells CAIEQDNESQYF. CDR3 DNA sequence: TGTGCCATCGAACAGGACAATGAGTCACAGTACTTC.

This clone was found once. This chain connects TRBV28 to TRBJ2-2; 9 bases align to TRBD2. This CDR3 spans 16 amino acids. Germline-derived CDR1 and CDR2 are MDHEN and SYDVKM. J lost 6 bases, V lost 2 bases, and 7 bases had no gene match. The chain's CDR3 is CASSLVPAGGPGELFF. DNA of the CDR3: TGTGCCAGCAGTTTAGTTCCAGCGGGAGGACCCGGGGAGCTGTTTTTT.

V is TRBV12-5 and J is TRBJ2-2; D unresolved. Between the trimmed V and J ends, which lost 0 bases and 7 bases, there was a span of 3 bases. CDR3 length: 12 residues. CDR1 LGHNT and CDR2 FRNRAP come from the germline V gene. As DNA, the CDR3 is TGTGCTAGTGGTTTGGTCCACGGGGAGCTGTTTTTT. This translates into CASGLVHGELFF.

The chain couples TRBV7-8 to TRBJ1-6; TRBD1 might be the D (6 bases). CDR1 is SGHVS and CDR2 is FQNEAQ in the germline V gene. This CDR3 has 14 residues. V was pared by 1 base and J by 10 bases, with 11 bases between. CDR3 loop: CASSLGQGWSPLHF. The DNA of the CDR3 is TGTGCCAGCAGCTTAGGGCAGGGGTGGTCACCCCTCCACTTT.

V is TRBV29-1 and J is TRBJ1-5; 8 bases line up with TRBD1. Germline V lookup: CDR1 SQVTM, CDR2 ANQGSEA. The CDR3 extends over 16 amino acids. V shed 4 bases, J shed 2 bases, and the junction held 10 bases outside the gene matches. CDR3 amino acids: CSVAQGGIGGNQPQHF. The CDR3 DNA reads TGCAGCGTTGCACAGGGGGGAATTGGGGGCAATCAGCCCCAGCATTTT. The variable domain in full, completed from reference TRBV29-1 and TRBJ1-5, reads SAVISQKPSRDICQRGTSLTIQCQVDSQVTMMFWYRQQPGQSLTLIATANQGSEATYESGFVIDKFPISRPNLTFSTLTVSNMSPEDSSIYLCSVAQGGIGGNQPQHFGDGTRLSIL.

The V call is TRBV27, the J call TRBJ1-1, with TRBD1 matching 8 bases. Per the germline V gene, CDR1 is MNHEY and CDR2 is SMNVEV (reference sequence). Trimming at V came to 4 bases and at J to 4 bases, leaving 5 bases not matched to a gene. The CDR3 length is 14 residues. This chain's CDR3 is CASSWGTGGTEAFF. Written as DNA, the CDR3 is TGTGCCAGCAGTTGGGGGACAGGCGGCACTGAAGCTTTCTTT.

CDR3 protein: CASSFAGGTQYF. CDR3 nucleotides: TGTGCCAGCAGCTTCGCGGGAGGGACGCAGTATTTT. V is TRBV11-3 and J is TRBJ2-3; 9 bases line up with TRBD2. The CDR3 is made up of 12 amino acids. V was pared by 3 bases and J by 9 bases, with 1 base of the junction left unmatched. The germline CDR1 and CDR2 sequences are SGHNT and YENEEA.